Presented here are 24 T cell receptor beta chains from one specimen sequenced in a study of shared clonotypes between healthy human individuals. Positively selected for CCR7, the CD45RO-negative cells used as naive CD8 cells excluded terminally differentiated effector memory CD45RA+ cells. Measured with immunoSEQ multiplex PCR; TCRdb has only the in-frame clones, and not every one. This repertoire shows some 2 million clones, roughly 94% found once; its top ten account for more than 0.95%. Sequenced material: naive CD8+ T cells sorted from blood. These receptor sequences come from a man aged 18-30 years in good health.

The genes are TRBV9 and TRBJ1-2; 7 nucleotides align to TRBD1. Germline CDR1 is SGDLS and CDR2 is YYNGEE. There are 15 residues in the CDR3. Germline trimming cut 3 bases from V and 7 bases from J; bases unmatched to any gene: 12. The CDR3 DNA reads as TGTGCCAGCAGCGCCTCCTCCTTGGACAGGTTTGGCTACACCTTC. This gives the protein CASSASSLDRFGYTF.

CDR3 coding DNA: TGTGCCTGGAGCGGGAGCAGAGAGGGGGCCTGGAACACTGAAGCTTTCTTT. The encoded protein is CAWSGSREGAWNTEAFF. The chain couples TRBV30 to TRBJ1-1; TRBD1 matches 7 bases. CDR1 and CDR2 (germline): GTSNPN, SVGIG (reference sequence). V lost 3 bases to trimming and J lost 1 base; unmatched junction nucleotides: 14. The CDR3 is made up of 17 amino acids.

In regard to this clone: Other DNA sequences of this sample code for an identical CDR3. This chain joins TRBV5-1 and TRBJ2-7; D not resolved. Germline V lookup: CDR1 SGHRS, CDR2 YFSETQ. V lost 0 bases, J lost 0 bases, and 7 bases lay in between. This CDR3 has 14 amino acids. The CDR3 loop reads CASSLDGSSYEQYF. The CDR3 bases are TGCGCCAGCAGCTTGGATGGCAGCTCCTACGAGCAGTACTTC.

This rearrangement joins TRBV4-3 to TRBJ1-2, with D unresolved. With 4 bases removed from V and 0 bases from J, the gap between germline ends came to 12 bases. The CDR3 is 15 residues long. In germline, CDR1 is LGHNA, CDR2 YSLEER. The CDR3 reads CASSLSLGTNYGYTF. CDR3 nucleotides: TGCGCCAGCAGCCTAAGTCTTGGGACTAACTATGGCTACACCTTC.

As DNA, the CDR3 is TGTGCCAGCAGCTGGTCCGGGGCCCTCTCCTACGAGCAGTACTTC. Residues: CASSWSGALSYEQYF. V usage is TRBV11-2 and J usage is TRBJ2-7; D may match TRBD1 or TRBD2 (5 bases each). The CDR3 spans 15 residues. The V gene's germline CDR1 is SGHAT and CDR2 FQNNGV. Trimming removed 4 bases at V and 0 bases at J, with 13 bases between.

As DNA, the CDR3 is TGTGCCAGCAGCCCAGCGGACGGGCCCACCTACGAGCAGTACTTC. Protein sequence: CASSPADGPTYEQYF. The genes are TRBV7-9 and TRBJ2-7; D might be TRBD2 (5 bases). V lost 5 bases, J lost 2 bases, and 16 bases lay in between. The length of the CDR3 is 15 residues. Germline lookup yields CDR1 SEHNR and CDR2 FQNEAQ (reference sequence).

The chain's CDR3 is CASTTGGVGTEAFF. For the CDR3, the DNA is TGTGCCAGCACAACAGGGGGCGTAGGCACTGAAGCTTTCTTT. V usage is TRBV9 and J usage is TRBJ1-1, with 9 bases identical to TRBD1. The trim removed 6 bases at V and 4 bases at J, leaving 7 bases unmatched. The CDR3 totals 14 residues. Germline loops: CDR1 SGDLS, CDR2 YYNGEE.

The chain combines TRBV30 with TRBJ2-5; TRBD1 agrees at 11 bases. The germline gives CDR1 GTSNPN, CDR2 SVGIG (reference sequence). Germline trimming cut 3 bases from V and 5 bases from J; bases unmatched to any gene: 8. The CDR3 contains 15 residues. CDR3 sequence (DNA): TGTGCCTGGAGCTCTGGACAGGGGGCTCGGGAGACCCAGTACTTC. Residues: CAWSSGQGARETQYF.

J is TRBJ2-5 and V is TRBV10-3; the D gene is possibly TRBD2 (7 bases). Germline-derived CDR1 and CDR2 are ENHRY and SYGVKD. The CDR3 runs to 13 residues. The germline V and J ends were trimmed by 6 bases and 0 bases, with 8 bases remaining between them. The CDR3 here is CAIRGGDQETQYF. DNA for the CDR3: TGTGCCATCAGAGGGGGGGACCAAGAGACCCAGTACTTC.

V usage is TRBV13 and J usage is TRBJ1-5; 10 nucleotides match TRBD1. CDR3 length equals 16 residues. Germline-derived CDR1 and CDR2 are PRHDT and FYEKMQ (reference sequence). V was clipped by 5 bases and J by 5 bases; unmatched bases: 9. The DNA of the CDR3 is TGTGCCAGCAGCCAGGCGGGACAGGGGTCGTATCAGCCCCAGCATTTT. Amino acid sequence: CASSQAGQGSYQPQHF. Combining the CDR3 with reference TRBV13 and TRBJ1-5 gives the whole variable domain AAGVIQSPRHLIKEKRETATLKCYPIPRHDTVYWYQQGPGQDPQFLISFYEKMQSDKGSIPDRFSAQQFSDYHSELNMSSLELGDSALYFCASSQAGQGSYQPQHFGDGTRLSIL.

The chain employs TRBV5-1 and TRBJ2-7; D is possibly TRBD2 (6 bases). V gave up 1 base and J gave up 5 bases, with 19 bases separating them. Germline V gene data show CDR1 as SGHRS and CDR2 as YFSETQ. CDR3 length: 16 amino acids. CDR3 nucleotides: TGCGCCAGCAGCTTGAGGTTGGGGGGAATCGGCCACGAGCAGTACTTC. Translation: CASSLRLGGIGHEQYF. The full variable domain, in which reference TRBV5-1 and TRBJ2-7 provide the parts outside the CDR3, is KAGVTQTPRYLIKTRGQQVTLSCSPISGHRSVSWYQQTPGQGLQFLFEYFSETQRNKGNFPGRFSGRQFSNSRSEMNVSTLELGDSALYLCASSLRLGGIGHEQYFGPGTRLTVT.

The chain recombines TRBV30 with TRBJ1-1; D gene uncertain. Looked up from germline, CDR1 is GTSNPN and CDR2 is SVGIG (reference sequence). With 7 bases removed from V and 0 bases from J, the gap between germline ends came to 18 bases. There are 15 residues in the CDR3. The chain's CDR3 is CASMEEESMNTEAFF. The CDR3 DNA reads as TGTGCCTCCATGGAAGAAGAAAGCATGAACACTGAAGCTTTCTTT.

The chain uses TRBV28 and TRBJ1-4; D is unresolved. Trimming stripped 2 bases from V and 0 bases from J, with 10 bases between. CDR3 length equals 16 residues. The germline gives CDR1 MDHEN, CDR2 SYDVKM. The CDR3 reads CASSLPLVATNEKLFF. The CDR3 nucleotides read TGTGCCAGCAGTTTACCCCTGGTCGCAACTAATGAAAAACTGTTTTTT.

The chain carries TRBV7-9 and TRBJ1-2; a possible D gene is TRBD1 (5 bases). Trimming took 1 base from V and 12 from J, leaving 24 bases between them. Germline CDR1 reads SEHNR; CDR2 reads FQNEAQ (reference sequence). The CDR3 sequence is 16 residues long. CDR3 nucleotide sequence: TGTGCCAGCAGCTTAGGGGGCAGTATCCAACGGGCGGATAACACCTTC. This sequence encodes CASSLGGSIQRADNTF.

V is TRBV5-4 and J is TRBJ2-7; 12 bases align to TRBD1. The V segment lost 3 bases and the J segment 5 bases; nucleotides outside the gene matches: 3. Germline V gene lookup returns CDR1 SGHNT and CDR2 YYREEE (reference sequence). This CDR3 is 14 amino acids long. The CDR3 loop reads CASSSGQGADEQYF. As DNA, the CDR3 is TGTGCCAGCAGCTCGGGACAGGGGGCGGACGAGCAGTACTTC.

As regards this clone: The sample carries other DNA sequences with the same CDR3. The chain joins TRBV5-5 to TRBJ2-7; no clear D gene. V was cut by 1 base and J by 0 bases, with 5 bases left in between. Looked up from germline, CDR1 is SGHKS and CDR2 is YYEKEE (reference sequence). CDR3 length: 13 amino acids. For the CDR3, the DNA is TGTGCCAGCAGCTTGACTCCCTCCTACGAGCAGTACTTC. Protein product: CASSLTPSYEQYF.

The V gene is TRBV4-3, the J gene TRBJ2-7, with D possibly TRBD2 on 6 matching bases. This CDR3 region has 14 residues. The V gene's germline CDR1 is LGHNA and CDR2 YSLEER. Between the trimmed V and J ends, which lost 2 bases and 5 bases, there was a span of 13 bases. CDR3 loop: CASSQFASDNEQYF. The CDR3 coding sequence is TGCGCCAGCAGCCAATTTGCTAGCGACAACGAGCAGTACTTC.

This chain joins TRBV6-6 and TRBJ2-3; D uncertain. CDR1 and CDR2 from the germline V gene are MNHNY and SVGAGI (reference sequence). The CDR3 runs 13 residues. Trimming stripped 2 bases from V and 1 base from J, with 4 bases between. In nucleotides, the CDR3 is TGTGCCAGCAGTTACGACGGCACAGATACGCAGTATTTT. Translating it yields CASSYDGTDTQYF.

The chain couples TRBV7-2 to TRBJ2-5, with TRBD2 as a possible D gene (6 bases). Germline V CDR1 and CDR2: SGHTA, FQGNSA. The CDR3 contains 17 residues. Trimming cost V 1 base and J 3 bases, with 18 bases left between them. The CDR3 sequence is CASSLGYMRDVEETQYF. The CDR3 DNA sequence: TGTGCCAGCAGCTTAGGGTATATGCGGGATGTAGAAGAGACCCAGTACTTC.

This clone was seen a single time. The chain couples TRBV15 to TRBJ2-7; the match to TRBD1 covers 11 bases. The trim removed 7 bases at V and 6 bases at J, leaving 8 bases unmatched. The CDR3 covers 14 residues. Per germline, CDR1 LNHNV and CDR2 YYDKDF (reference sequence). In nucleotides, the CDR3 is TGTGCCACCACCCCGGACAGGGGGCTTGGCGAGCAGTACTTC. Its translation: CATTPDRGLGEQYF.

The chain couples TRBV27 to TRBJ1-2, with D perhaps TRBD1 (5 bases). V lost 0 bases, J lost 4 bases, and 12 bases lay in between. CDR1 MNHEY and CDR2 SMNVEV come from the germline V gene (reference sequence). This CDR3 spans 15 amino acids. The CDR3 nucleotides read TGTGCCAGCAGTTTATCCGTGGGGGGGATCTATGGCTACACCTTC. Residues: CASSLSVGGIYGYTF.

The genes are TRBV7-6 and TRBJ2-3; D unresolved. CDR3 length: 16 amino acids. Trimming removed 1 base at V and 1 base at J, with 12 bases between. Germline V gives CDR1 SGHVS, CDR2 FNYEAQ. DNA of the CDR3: TGTGCCAGCAGCTTAGATTCGGTGTTAGGCACAGATACGCAGTATTTT. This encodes CASSLDSVLGTDTQYF.

CDR3 coding DNA: TGTGCCAGCAGCTTATGGACAGCCGAGGAGACCCAGTACTTC. This codes for CASSLWTAEETQYF. The V call is TRBV7-9, the J call TRBJ2-5, with D possibly matching TRBD1 (6 bases). CDR3 length: 14 residues. Trimming removed 2 bases at V and 5 bases at J, with 12 bases between. CDR1 and CDR2 (germline): SEHNR, FQNEAQ (reference sequence).

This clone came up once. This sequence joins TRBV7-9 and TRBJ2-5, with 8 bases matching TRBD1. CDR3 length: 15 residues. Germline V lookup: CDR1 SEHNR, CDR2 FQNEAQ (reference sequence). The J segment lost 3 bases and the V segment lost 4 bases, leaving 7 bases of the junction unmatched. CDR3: CASSSPGTGEETQYF. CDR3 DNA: TGTGCCAGCAGCTCACCCGGGACAGGAGAAGAGACCCAGTACTTC.